This TCR beta chain was recovered during a study of STAT5B mutations in CD4+ large granular lymphocyte leukemia (dated by TCRdb to between 2020 and 2023). For the wider study: Among healthy controls, the CDR3 'QG' motif was associated with a particular HLA allele. Flow cytometry on FACSCanto II or FACSVerse confirmed that purified fractions exceeded 95% purity among lymphocytes. The study compared the TCRbeta repertoires of patients with CD4+ T-cell large granular lymphocyte leukemia against those of healthy blood donors. The paper's findings and limits, for the study overall: TRBV06-family usage was enriched among the top patient clones (8/27) compared with healthy controls (2/35). Greater clonality appeared to be present in CD4-sorted patient repertoires than in healthy CD4+ repertoires, and the difference was retained after the putative leukemic clones were removed. Each patient's main leukemic clonotypes were private, but roughly a quarter of these clonotypes showed up at low frequency in the non-leukemic repertoires of other patients. The data were not HLA-matched, and the relatively small sample size could explain the higher clonality seen in CD4+ compared with CD8+ T-LGLL.

The healthy controls were around 35 blood donors, and the buffy coats of these donors were supplied by the Finnish Red Cross blood service. All TCR-sequenced material derived from peripheral blood: patient blood samples and healthy donor buffy coats. Peripheral blood mononuclear cells were isolated by Ficoll-Hypaque gradient centrifugation. CD4+ cells were purified magnetically from the buffy coats of healthy controls. Genomic DNA was extracted using the Gentra Puregene Cell and Tissue kit, and a Qubit 2.0 fluorometer was used to quantify it. As concerns this clone: Its antigen is still unknown. Per-base quality was not reported, and no clone a single base away is much larger than it.

Sequences MNHNY (CDR1) and SVGAGI (CDR2) are obtained from the germline V gene (reference sequence). The CDR3 starts with the cysteine, ends with the phenylalanine, and has 15 residues. The entry retains the CDR3 DNA only, 45 bases that are in frame from base 1. Ends trimmed: V by 6 bases, J by 0 bases; bases unmatched to a gene: 5. The immunoSEQ assay at survey resolution was applied to genomic DNA for sequencing of TCRbeta rearrangements. Regarding the original processing steps: A lowest detectable productive clonotype frequency of 2.59 x 10-5 was observed in the TCR sequencing data. Only productive TCRbeta rearrangements, defined as complete and in-frame sequences, were included in the analyses. The clonality of each sample was calculated as Simpson clonality in the immunoSEQ Analyzer version 3.0. Clones were categorized by frequency as very rare, small, medium, large (1-20%) or hyperexpanded (>20%). Generation probabilities were estimated with OLGA 1.2.3, V-gene circos plots were made with VDJtools, specificities were searched in VDJdb, and CDR3 motifs were identified with GLIPH. Drawn from immuneACCESS, this table holds only the in-frame rearrangements with V and J called that TCRdb kept. Clones are partly lost; checked studies trace under half to an unresolved V gene and leave the rest unexplained. D and trimming come from the DNA, and the V and J calls and clone size come from that table. The sample table lists about 23,000 clones, around three quarters of them with a count of one. The top ten constitute approximately 0.4% of the sample.

Sequencing input: CD4+ T cells from blood buffy coats. This receptor was identified in a human donor in good health. The sequence is built from TRBV6-6 and TRBJ1-5; 7 of the junction bases match TRBD1. The CDR3 here reads CASSTGTASNQPQHF. The nucleotide sequence reads TGTGCCAGCAGCACCGGGACAGCTAGCAATCAGCCCCAGCATTTT.